Below are 10 T cell receptor beta chains sequenced from a single sample in a study of T cells after yellow fever vaccination. Each CDR3 protein gets one entry after TCRdb re-called the 5' RACE reads with MiXCR. The sample lists about 58,000 distinct CDR3 sequences; around 6.2% were seen once. The sequencing here drew on PBMCs, either bulk or a sorted T-cell subset (CD4+, CD8+, memory, or dextramer-sorted; not recorded which), taken on the day of the yellow fever booster vaccination. These receptor sequences come from a young man who received the YFV17D yellow fever vaccine.

This clonotype was counted only a few times. The gene calls are TRBV29-1 and TRBJ1-2, with unresolved D. V lost 6 bases to trimming and J lost 3 bases, with 26 bases between them. This CDR3 contains 17 residues. Germline V gives CDR1 SQVTM, CDR2 ANQGSEA. CDR3 coding DNA: TGCAGCGTCCGAGAGGAGCGTTTAGGGAGTCGGTACTATGGCTACACCTTC. Its translation: CSVREERLGSRYYGYTF.

In this sample, this clonotype turned up many times. J is TRBJ1-1 and V is TRBV4-3; weak D call: TRBD1 (5 bases). The germline V gene has CDR1 LGHNA and CDR2 YSLEER. This CDR3 spans 13 amino acids. Trimming took off 3 bases at V and 5 bases at J, with 10 bases between the two ends. Here the CDR3 reads CASSQSRVTEAFF. The CDR3 DNA is TGCGCCAGCAGCCAGTCCAGGGTAACTGAAGCTTTCTTT.

In this sample, this clonotype turned up a few times. V and J are TRBV6-2 or TRBV6-3 and TRBJ2-5; D not resolved. Trimming shortened V by 4 bases and J by 1 base, and 10 bases separated the two germline ends. From germline, CDR1 is MNHEY and CDR2 SVGEGT. This CDR3 region has 14 residues. The chain's CDR3 is CASSFVPGQETQYF. The CDR3 DNA is TGTGCCAGCAGTTTTGTTCCGGGCCAAGAGACCCAGTACTTC.

This clonotype was detected only a few times. This chain joins TRBV10-3 and TRBJ2-3; maybe TRBD1 (6 bases). Germline values: CDR1 ENHRY, CDR2 SYGVKD. V lost 11 bases and J 0 bases, leaving 18 bases between the germline ends. The CDR3 consists of 15 residues. CDR3 amino acids: CAAGEPGQSTDTQYF. In DNA, the CDR3 is TGTGCCGCAGGGGAACCGGGACAAAGCACAGATACGCAGTATTTT.

This clonotype was recorded a few times. The chain links TRBV5-6 to TRBJ1-6; TRBD1 is a possible D gene (5 bases). The V gene lost 4 bases and the J gene lost 7 bases, with 12 bases spanning the gap. Per germline, CDR1 SGHDT and CDR2 YYEEEE. CDR3 length: 14 residues. The CDR3 is CASSLGRENSPLHF. In nucleotides, the CDR3 is TGTGCCAGCAGCCTGGGACGGGAGAATTCACCCCTCCACTTT. The entire variable domain, with the rest obtained from reference TRBV5-6 and TRBJ1-6, is as follows: DAGVTQSPTHLIKTRGQQVTLRCSPKSGHDTVSWYQQALGQGPQFIFQYYEEEERQRGNFPDRFSGHQFPNYSSELNVNALLLGDSALYLCASSLGRENSPLHFGNGTRLTVT.

The gene calls are TRBV3-1 and TRBJ1-2, with a tentative D call TRBD1 (6 bases). This CDR3 region has 15 residues. V shed 1 base and J shed 3 bases, with 12 bases lying between them. Germline loops: CDR1 LGHDT, CDR2 YNNKEL (reference sequence). CDR3 amino acids: CASSQVRGIDYGYTF. The CDR3 nucleotides read TGTGCCAGCAGCCAAGTTAGGGGGATCGACTATGGCTACACCTTC.

On this clonotype: A much larger clone lies one base from this, so it may be a read error. Given the absence of the conserved phenylalanine or tryptophan at the CDR3 end, a read error is likely. CDR3: CASGRVYEQYS. CDR3 coding DNA: TGTGCCAGCGGACGGGTTTACGAGCAGTACTCC. The rearrangement links TRBV12-3 or TRBV12-4 to TRBJ2-7, with D unclear. V lost 8 bases to trimming and J lost 4 bases, with 9 bases between them. The CDR3 extends over 11 amino acids.

This clonotype was observed a few times. V is TRBV29-1 and J is TRBJ2-1; 12 bases fit TRBD1. This CDR3 has 18 residues. Per germline, CDR1 SQVTM and CDR2 ANQGSEA. V trimming: 1 base; J trimming: 1 base; junction bases outside the gene matches: 8. The CDR3 bases are TGCAGCGTTGAAGCCGGGACAGGGGGCATCGTGTCCTACAATGAGCAGTTCTTC. It specifies CSVEAGTGGIVSYNEQFF.

The V gene is TRBV4-2, the J gene TRBJ2-5; D unresolved. Germline loops: CDR1 LGHNA, CDR2 YNFKEQ. Trimming shortened V by 0 bases and J by 9 bases, and 5 bases separated the two germline ends. The CDR3 is made up of 11 amino acids. In nucleotides, the CDR3 is TGTGCCAGCAGCCAAGATGCGGCCCAGTACTTC. Translated, it gives CASSQDAAQYF.

This clonotype came up many times. The chain joins TRBV6-6 to TRBJ2-3; 7 positions agree with TRBD2. The length of the CDR3 is 15 residues. CDR1 is MNHNY and CDR2 is SVGAGI in the germline V gene (reference sequence). V gave up 10 bases and J gave up 3 bases; unmatched junction bases: 13. CDR3 in amino acids: CATRSLGGFTDTQYF. The CDR3 region has the DNA TGTGCCACCCGCTCCCTCGGGGGGTTTACAGATACGCAGTATTTT.